The subject of this entry is one T cell receptor beta chain. Antigen unknown. The method was immunoSEQ multiplex PCR; TCRdb's version includes in-frame clones alone and lacks a portion of them. This table holds 150,000 to 190,000 clones, less than 90% found once. The CDR3 sequence is 14 residues long. J was trimmed by 6 bases and V by 6 bases; bases with no gene match: 8. CDR1 is MDHEN and CDR2 is SYDVKM in the germline V gene. The record originates from a study of T cell responses to AZD1222 COVID-19 vaccine. Study-wide findings and caveats: Only five to seven AZD1222 recipients were seropositive at baseline.

The chain recombines TRBV28 with TRBJ1-5; the match to TRBD1 covers 7 bases. The sequence derives from an adult who had recovered from COVID-19. The sample in question was peripheral blood, obtained after recovery from COVID-19. The CDR3 DNA is TGTGCCAGCAGCATGACAGGGTATACTCAGCCCCAGCATTTT. Its translation is CASSMTGYTQPQHF. Full variable domain (outside the CDR3, taken from reference TRBV28 and TRBJ1-5): DVKVTQSSRYLVKRTGEKVFLECVQDMDHENMFWYRQDPGLGLRLIYFSYDVKMKEKGDIPEGYSVSREKKERFSLILESASTNQTSMYLCASSMTGYTQPQHFGDGTRLSIL.